Given below is one T cell receptor (beta chain) in context. Per germline, CDR1 WSHSY and CDR2 SAAADI. CDR3 length equals 13 residues. The V end was cut by 6 bases, the J end by 8 bases, with 14 bases between. The data were taken from a study of blood T cell repertoires in COVID-19. Study-wide context: Sources were T cells, B-cell-depleted T cells, or PBMCs; the material itself was cDNA or gDNA.

Authors' analysis steps: Reference gene primer amplification gave estimated nucleated cell counts. Only in-frame clones appear in the TCRdb table, and some are missing; sequencing was by immunoSEQ multiplex PCR. The DNA gave D and trimming, while V, J and clone size come from that table. The sample holds approximately 210,000 clones, approximately 89% seen once. The V and J genes are TRBV10-2 and TRBJ2-1; D possibly uses TRBD1 or TRBD2 (6 bases each). Input material: peripheral blood. The receptor comes from a woman aged 40 to 50 with acute or convalescent COVID-19. The DNA of the CDR3 is TGCGCCAGCAGCGAGGGGGGCCCCGATGAGCAGTTCTTC. Protein product: CASSEGGPDEQFF.